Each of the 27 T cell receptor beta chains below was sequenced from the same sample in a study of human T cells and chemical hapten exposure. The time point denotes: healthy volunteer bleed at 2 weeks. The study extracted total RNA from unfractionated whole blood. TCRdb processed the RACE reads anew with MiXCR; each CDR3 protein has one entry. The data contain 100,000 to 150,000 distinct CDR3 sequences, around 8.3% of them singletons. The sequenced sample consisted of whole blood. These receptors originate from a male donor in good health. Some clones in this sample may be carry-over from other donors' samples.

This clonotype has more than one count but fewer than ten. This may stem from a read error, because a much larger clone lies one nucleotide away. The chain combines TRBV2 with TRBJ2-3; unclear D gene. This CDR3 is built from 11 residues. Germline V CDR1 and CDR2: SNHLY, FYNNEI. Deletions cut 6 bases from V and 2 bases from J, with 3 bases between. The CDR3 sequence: CASSVTDTQYF. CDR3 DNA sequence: TGTGCCAGCAGCGTCACAGATACGCAGTATTTT.

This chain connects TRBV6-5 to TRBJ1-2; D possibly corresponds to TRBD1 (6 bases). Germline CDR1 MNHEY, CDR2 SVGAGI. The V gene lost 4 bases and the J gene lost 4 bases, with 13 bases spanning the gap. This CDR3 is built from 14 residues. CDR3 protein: CASSSLGGSYGYTF. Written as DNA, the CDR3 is TGTGCCAGCAGTTCGTTAGGGGGATCCTATGGCTACACCTTC.

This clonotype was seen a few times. The CDR3 is CASSYQGKAEAFF. The CDR3 DNA sequence: TGTGCCAGCAGTTACCAAGGGAAGGCTGAAGCTTTCTTT. The gene calls are TRBV6-2 or TRBV6-3 and TRBJ1-1, with D hard to call. Trimming removed 2 bases from V and 6 bases from J, with 10 bases in between. This CDR3 spans 13 amino acids. Germline lookup yields CDR1 MNHEY and CDR2 SVGEGT.

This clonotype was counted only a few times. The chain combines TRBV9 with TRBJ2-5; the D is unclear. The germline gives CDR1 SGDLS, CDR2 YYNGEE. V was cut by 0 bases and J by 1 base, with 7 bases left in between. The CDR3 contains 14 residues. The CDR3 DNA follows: TGTGCCAGCAGCGTAGGCAGATTCCAAGAGACCCAGTACTTC. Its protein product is CASSVGRFQETQYF.

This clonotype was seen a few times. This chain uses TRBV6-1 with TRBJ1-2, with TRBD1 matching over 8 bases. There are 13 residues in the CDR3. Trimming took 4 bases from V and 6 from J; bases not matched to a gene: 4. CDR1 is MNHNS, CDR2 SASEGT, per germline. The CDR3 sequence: CASSVDRGDGYTF. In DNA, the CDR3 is TGTGCCAGCAGTGTCGACAGGGGAGATGGCTACACCTTC.

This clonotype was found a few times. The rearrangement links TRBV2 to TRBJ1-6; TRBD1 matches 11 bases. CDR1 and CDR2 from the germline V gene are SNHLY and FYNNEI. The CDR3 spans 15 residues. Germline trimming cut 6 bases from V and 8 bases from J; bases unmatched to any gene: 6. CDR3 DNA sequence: TGTGCCAGCAGCCAATCGGGACAGGGGGATTCACCCCTCCACTTT. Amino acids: CASSQSGQGDSPLHF. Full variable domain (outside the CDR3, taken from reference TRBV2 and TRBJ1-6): EPEVTQTPSHQVTQMGQEVILRCVPISNHLYFYWYRQILGQKVEFLVSFYNNEISEKSEIFDDQFSVERPDGSNFTLKIRSTKLEDSAMYFCASSQSGQGDSPLHFGNGTRLTVT.

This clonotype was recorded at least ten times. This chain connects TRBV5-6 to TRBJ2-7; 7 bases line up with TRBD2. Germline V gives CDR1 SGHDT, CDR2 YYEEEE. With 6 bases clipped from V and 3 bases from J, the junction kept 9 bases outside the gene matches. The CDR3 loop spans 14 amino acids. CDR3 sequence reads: CASMLSGRDYEQYF. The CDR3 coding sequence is TGTGCCAGCATGCTTAGCGGGCGCGACTACGAGCAGTACTTC.

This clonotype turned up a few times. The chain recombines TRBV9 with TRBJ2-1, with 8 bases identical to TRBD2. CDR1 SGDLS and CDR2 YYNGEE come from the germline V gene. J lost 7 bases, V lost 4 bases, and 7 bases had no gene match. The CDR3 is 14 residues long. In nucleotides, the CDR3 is TGTGCCAGCAGCCCTAGTACGGGGGGGAATGAGCAGTTCTTC. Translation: CASSPSTGGNEQFF.

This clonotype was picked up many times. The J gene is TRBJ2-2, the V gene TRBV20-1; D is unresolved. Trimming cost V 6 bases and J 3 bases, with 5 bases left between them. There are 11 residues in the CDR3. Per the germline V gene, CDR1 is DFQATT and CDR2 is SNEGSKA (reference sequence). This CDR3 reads CSAEYTGELFF. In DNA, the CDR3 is TGCAGTGCCGAATACACCGGGGAGCTGTTTTTT.

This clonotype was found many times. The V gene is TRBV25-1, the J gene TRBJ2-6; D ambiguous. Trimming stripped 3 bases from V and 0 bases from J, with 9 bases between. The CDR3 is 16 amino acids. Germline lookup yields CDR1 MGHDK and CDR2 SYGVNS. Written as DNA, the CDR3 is TGTGCCAGCAGTGACGAGGCGGACTCTGGGGCCAACGTCCTGACTTTC. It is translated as CASSDEADSGANVLTF.

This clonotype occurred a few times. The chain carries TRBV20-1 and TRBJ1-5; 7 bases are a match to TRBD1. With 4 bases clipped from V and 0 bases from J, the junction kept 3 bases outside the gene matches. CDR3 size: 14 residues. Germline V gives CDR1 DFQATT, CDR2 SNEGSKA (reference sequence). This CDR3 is CSAKTGYSNQPQHF. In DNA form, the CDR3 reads TGCAGTGCTAAGACAGGGTATAGCAATCAGCCCCAGCATTTT.

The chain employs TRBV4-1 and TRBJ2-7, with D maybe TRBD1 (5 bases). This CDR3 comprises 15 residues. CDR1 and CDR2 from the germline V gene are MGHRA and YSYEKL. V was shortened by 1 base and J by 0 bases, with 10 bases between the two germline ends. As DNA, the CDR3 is TGCGCCAGCAGCCAAGTAGAGACAGTCTCCTACGAGCAGTACTTC. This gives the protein CASSQVETVSYEQYF.

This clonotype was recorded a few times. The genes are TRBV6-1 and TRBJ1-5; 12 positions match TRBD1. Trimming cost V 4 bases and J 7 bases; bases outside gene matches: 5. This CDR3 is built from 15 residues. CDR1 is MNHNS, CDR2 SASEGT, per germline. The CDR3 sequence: CASSVGQGARQPQHF. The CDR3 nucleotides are TGTGCCAGCAGTGTGGGACAGGGGGCACGACAGCCCCAGCATTTT.

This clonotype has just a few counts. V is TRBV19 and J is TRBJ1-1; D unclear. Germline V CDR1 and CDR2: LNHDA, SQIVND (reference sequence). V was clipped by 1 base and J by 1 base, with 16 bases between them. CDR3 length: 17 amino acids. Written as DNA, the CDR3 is TGTGCCAGTAGTATAGGCAGGTTCGACCCTCCGAACACTGAAGCTTTCTTT. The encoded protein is CASSIGRFDPPNTEAFF.

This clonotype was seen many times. CDR3 nucleotides: TGCGCCAGCAGCTTGGCGGGTCAGACTCAGGATGGCTACACCTTC. Protein product: CASSLAGQTQDGYTF. This sequence joins TRBV5-1 and TRBJ1-2, with unresolved D. Germline V CDR1 and CDR2: SGHRS, YFSETQ. Trimming cost V 0 bases and J 6 bases, with 15 bases left between them. The CDR3 has 15 residues.

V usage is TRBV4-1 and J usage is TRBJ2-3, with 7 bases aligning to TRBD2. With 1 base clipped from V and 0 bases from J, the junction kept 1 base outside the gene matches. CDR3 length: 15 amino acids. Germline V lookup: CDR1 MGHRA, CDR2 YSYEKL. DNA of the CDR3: TGCGCCAGCAGCCAAGCACTAGCGAGCACAGATACGCAGTATTTT. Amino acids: CASSQALASTDTQYF.

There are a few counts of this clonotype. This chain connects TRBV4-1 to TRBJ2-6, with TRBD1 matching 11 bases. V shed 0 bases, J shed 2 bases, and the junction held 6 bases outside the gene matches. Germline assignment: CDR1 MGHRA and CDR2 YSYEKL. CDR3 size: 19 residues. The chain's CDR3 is CASSQEPSGQGAGANVLTF. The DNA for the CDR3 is TGCGCCAGCAGCCAAGAACCCTCGGGACAGGGGGCTGGGGCCAACGTCCTGACTTTC.

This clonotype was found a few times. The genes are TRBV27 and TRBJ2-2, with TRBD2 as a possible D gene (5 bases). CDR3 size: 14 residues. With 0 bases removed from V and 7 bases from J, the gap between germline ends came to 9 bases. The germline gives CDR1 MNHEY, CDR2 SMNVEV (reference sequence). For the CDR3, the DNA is TGTGCCAGCAGTTTATCCGGGGTTGTCGGGGAGCTGTTTTTT. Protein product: CASSLSGVVGELFF.

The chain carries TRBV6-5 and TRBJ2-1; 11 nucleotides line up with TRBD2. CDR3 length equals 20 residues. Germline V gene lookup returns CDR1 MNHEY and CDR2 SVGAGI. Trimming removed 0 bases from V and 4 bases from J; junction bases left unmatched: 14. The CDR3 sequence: CASSYSGVEIAGGRYNEQFF. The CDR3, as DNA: TGTGCCAGCAGTTACTCGGGGGTCGAAATAGCGGGAGGGCGTTACAATGAGCAGTTCTTC.

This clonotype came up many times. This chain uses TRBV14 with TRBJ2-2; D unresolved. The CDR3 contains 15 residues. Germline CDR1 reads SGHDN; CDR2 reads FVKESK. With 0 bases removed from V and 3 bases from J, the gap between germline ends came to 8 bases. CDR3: CASSQENYHTGELFF. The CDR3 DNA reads TGTGCCAGCAGCCAAGAAAACTACCACACCGGGGAGCTGTTTTTT.

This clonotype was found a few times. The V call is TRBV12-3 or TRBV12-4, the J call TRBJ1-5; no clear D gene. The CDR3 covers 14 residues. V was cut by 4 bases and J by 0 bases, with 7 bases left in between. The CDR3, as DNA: TGTGCCAGCAGTTCTTTGGGTAGCAATCAGCCCCAGCATTTT. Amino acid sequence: CASSSLGSNQPQHF.

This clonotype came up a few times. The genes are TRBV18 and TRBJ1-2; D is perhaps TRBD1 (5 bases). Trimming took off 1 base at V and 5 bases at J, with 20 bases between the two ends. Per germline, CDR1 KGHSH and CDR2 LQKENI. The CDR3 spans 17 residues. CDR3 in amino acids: CASSPLAGTQDLYGYTF. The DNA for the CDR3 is TGTGCCAGCTCACCACTTGCTGGAACACAGGATTTGTATGGCTACACCTTC.

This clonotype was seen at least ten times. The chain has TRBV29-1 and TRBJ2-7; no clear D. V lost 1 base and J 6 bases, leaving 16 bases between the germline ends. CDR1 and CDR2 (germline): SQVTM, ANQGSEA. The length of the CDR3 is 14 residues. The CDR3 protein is CSVEGVPDKIEQYF. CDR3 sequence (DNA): TGCAGCGTTGAAGGAGTTCCGGATAAGATCGAGCAGTACTTC.

The DNA for the CDR3 is TGTGCCAGCAGCTTTAGCGAGGGGGGACCATCCTACGAGCAGTACTTC. Translation: CASSFSEGGPSYEQYF. The chain carries TRBV9 and TRBJ2-7; D possibly matches TRBD1 or TRBD2 (6 bases each). The V and J ends lost 4 bases and 1 base respectively, with 18 bases between them. The CDR3 totals 16 residues. Germline CDR1 and CDR2: SGDLS and YYNGEE.

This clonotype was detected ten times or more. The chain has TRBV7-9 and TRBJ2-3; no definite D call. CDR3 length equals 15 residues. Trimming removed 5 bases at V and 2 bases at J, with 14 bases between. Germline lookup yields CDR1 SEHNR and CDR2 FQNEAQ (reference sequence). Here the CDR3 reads CASSPKLSYTDTQYF. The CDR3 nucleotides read TGTGCCAGCAGCCCAAAGCTATCCTACACAGATACGCAGTATTTT.

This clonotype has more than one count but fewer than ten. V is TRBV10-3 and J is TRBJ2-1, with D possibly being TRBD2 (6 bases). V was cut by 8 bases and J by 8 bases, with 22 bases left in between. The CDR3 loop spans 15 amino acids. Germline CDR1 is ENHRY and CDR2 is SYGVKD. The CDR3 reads CAIASLSGPGDEQFF. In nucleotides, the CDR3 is TGTGCCATCGCCTCCCTCAGCGGACCGGGGGATGAGCAGTTCTTC.

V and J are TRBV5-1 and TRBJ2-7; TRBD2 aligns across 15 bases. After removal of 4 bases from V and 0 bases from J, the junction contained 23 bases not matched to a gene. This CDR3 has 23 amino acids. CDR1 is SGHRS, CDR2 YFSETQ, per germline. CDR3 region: CASSLPGSDGLAGGPLSSYEQYF. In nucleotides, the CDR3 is TGCGCCAGCAGCCTCCCAGGATCGGATGGACTAGCGGGAGGGCCATTGTCCTCCTACGAGCAGTACTTC. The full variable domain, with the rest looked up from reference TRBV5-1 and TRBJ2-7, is KAGVTQTPRYLIKTRGQQVTLSCSPISGHRSVSWYQQTPGQGLQFLFEYFSETQRNKGNFPGRFSGRQFSNSRSEMNVSTLELGDSALYLCASSLPGSDGLAGGPLSSYEQYFGPGTRLTVT.